Sequencing of this T cell receptor (beta chain) was carried out in a study of Graves' ophthalmopathy and Graves' hyperthyroidism. Amplification of the TCR beta CDR3 regions used RNA transcripts (as template). HTBI primers served in a first-round RT-PCR, which a second-round multiplex PCR followed. TCRdb called the multiplex PCR reads again in MiXCR, with one record for every CDR3 protein. The table includes about 1.1 million distinct CDR3 sequences, about 38% detected once. The germline V and J ends were trimmed by 0 bases and 7 bases, with 13 bases remaining between them. Germline lookup yields CDR1 SGDLS and CDR2 YYNGEE. The CDR3 contains 14 residues. This clonotype appeared many times.

The TCR sequence derives from an adult man with Graves' hyperthyroidism. Material: peripheral blood or thyroid tissue (not recorded which). This rearrangement joins TRBV9 to TRBJ1-2; D is possibly TRBD1 (6 bases). The CDR3 spells CASSVGYRDSGYTF. As DNA, the CDR3 is TGTGCCAGCAGCGTAGGGTACAGGGACTCTGGCTACACCTTC.